This T cell receptor (beta chain) was profiled in a study of post-analysis software for immune sequencing data. Findings and caveats of the study: Patients carried roughly 5 TRBV segments more frequently than controls did, and TRBV5-6, TRBV5-1 and TRBV20-1 were among them.

Germline CDR1 MDHEN, CDR2 SYDVKM. V lost 3 bases to trimming and J lost 3 bases; unmatched junction nucleotides: 7. This CDR3 spans 15 amino acids. This clonotype was counted many times. Its antigen is not identified. Libraries were made from TCR beta cDNA, and they carried unique molecular identifiers. In TCRdb, the PCR reads were re-called with MiXCR into one record per CDR3 protein. The sample consists of about 190,000 distinct CDR3 sequences, about 30% of them appearing once. The sequence derives from a girl aged 2-17 years with multiple sclerosis. The sequencing sample was made of blood. The chain combines TRBV28 with TRBJ2-7, with TRBD2 identical over 8 bases. The CDR3 loop reads CASSLGKRELYEQYF. CDR3 DNA sequence: TGTGCCAGCAGTTTGGGGAAGCGGGAGCTCTACGAGCAGTACTTC.